A single sample is the source of the 18 T cell receptor beta chains below, sequenced in a study of blood T cell repertoires in COVID-19 (TCRdb year 2020). Library construction relied on the immunoSEQ multiplex PCR assay. TCRdb provides this immuneACCESS table in a form limited to in-frame rearrangements. Some clones are lacking; in checked studies, under half of them reflect an unresolved V gene, and why the rest are absent is not known. This sample comprises 200,000 to 300,000 clones, approximately 86% of them detected only once. The ten top clones hold 2.5% to 3% of the sample. The sequenced sample consisted of PBMCs or T cells enriched from blood (not recorded which). The receptors here all came from a woman aged 25 to 39 with acute COVID-19.

This clone appeared a single time. The junction departs from the called germline gene at one end, perhaps through a read error. This rearrangement joins TRBV27 to TRBJ1-2; TRBD1 matches at 9 bases. The CDR3 totals 13 residues. Germline V gene lookup returns CDR1 MNHEY and CDR2 SMNVEV (reference sequence). Here the CDR3 reads CASSLSRDRALVF. In DNA form, the CDR3 reads TGTGCCAGCAGTTTATCCCGGGACAGGGCCCTCGTGTTC.

V and J are TRBV3-1 (or the pseudogene TRBV3-2) and TRBJ1-6; D is perhaps TRBD1 (6 bases). The V and J ends lost 0 bases and 0 bases respectively, with 6 bases between them. This CDR3 contains 16 residues. Germline V gene data show CDR1 as LGHDT and CDR2 as YNNKEL (reference sequence). The CDR3 DNA is TGTGCCAGCAGCCAAGAGACAGGCTCCTATAATTCACCCCTCCACTTT. Translating it yields CASSQETGSYNSPLHF.

The V call is TRBV6-2 or TRBV6-3, the J call TRBJ1-2; D might be TRBD1 (6 bases). The V end lost 2 bases, the J end lost 1 base, and 17 bases lay between the germline ends. Germline V lookup: CDR1 MNHEY, CDR2 SVGEGT. The CDR3 extends over 17 amino acids. In nucleotides, the CDR3 is TGTGCCAGCAGTTACGTGGTAGGCAGGGGCCTTAACTATGGCTACACCTTC. It is translated as CASSYVVGRGLNYGYTF.

This chain connects TRBV10-3 to TRBJ2-7; TRBD1 matches 7 bases. The V and J ends lost 5 bases and 2 bases, in that order; junction bases with no gene match: 0. The CDR3 runs 12 residues. Germline CDR1 is ENHRY and CDR2 is SYGVKD. For the CDR3, the DNA is TGTGCCATCAGTACAGGGGCCTACGAGCAGTACTTC. Its protein product is CAISTGAYEQYF.

In this sample, this clone turned up a few times. The V and J genes are TRBV6-5 and TRBJ1-2; 9 bases fit TRBD1. Germline V gives CDR1 MNHEY, CDR2 SVGAGI. V was pared by 0 bases and J by 4 bases, with 3 bases of the junction left unmatched. The CDR3 sequence is 15 residues long. The CDR3 region is CASSYSTGGVYGYTF. For the CDR3, the DNA is TGTGCCAGCAGTTACTCGACAGGGGGTGTCTATGGCTACACCTTC.

V gene TRBV5-1 combines with J gene TRBJ1-1; D perhaps matches TRBD1 (5 bases). Trimming pared 4 bases from V and 4 bases from J, leaving 11 bases between. Germline CDR1 reads SGHRS; CDR2 reads YFSETQ. The CDR3 extends over 13 amino acids. The CDR3 DNA sequence: TGCGCCAGCAGCCGGGACTTACGCACTGAAGCTTTCTTT. It codes for CASSRDLRTEAFF.

The chain joins TRBV10-2 to TRBJ2-3, with TRBD2 as a possible D gene (5 bases). There are 14 residues in the CDR3. Trimming cost V 6 bases and J 0 bases, with 10 bases left between them. Germline CDR1 is WSHSY and CDR2 is SAAADI. CDR3 sequence: CASSDYKSTDTQYF. CDR3 nucleotide sequence: TGCGCCAGCAGCGACTACAAAAGCACAGATACGCAGTATTTT.

As to this clone: At one end the junction does not follow the germline gene, possibly because of a read error. The chain couples TRBV12-3 or TRBV12-4 to TRBJ2-7; D is unresolved. CDR3 length equals 13 residues. The CDR3 nucleotides read TGTGCCGGCAGTTTGAAGTGGAGCTACGAGCAGTACTTC. Its translation is CAGSLKWSYEQYF.

This clone was recorded once. V gene TRBV5-1 combines with J gene TRBJ2-6, with a possible D match to TRBD1 (6 bases). The germline CDR1 and CDR2 sequences are SGHRS and YFSETQ. CDR3 size: 17 residues. Deletions cut 0 bases from V and 0 bases from J, with 10 bases between. The CDR3 is CASSLDRATSGANVLTF. CDR3 coding DNA: TGCGCCAGCAGCTTGGACAGGGCCACCTCTGGGGCCAACGTCCTGACTTTC.

The chain is built from TRBV11-2 and TRBJ1-2, with 7 bases identical to TRBD1. Germline V gene lookup returns CDR1 SGHAT and CDR2 FQNNGV. The CDR3 has 14 amino acids. J lost 10 bases, V lost 5 bases, and 13 bases had no gene match. CDR3 nucleotide sequence: TGTGCCAGCAGCCTTACCGGGACAGCTCGATTCTACACCTTC. Translated: CASSLTGTARFYTF.

This clone appeared once. The gene calls are TRBV13 and TRBJ2-7; D gene unclear. V lost 5 bases and J 2 bases, leaving 10 bases between the germline ends. The CDR3 loop spans 13 amino acids. In germline, CDR1 is PRHDT, CDR2 FYEKMQ (reference sequence). CDR3 loop: CASSISYTYEQYF. DNA of the CDR3: TGTGCCAGCAGCATTAGTTATACCTACGAGCAGTACTTC.

The V and J genes are TRBV12-3 or TRBV12-4 and TRBJ1-2, with D perhaps TRBD1 (6 bases). CDR3 length: 13 amino acids. V was clipped by 2 bases and J by 4 bases, with 8 bases between them. The CDR3 sequence: CASSLLQGYGYTF. For the CDR3, the DNA is TGTGCCAGCAGTTTATTACAGGGCTATGGCTACACCTTC.

This sequence joins TRBV19 and TRBJ1-1, with unresolved D. V lost 5 bases and J 0 bases, leaving 19 bases between the germline ends. Germline V gene sequence: CDR1 LNHDA, CDR2 SQIVND (reference sequence). The CDR3 contains 17 residues. The DNA of the CDR3 is TGTGCCAGTAGTTTATCTGTCGAAGGCGGGGTGAACACTGAAGCTTTCTTT. This codes for CASSLSVEGGVNTEAFF.

This clone was recorded at least ten times. The rearrangement uses TRBV29-1 and TRBJ2-7; a weak D match, TRBD1 (6 bases). Per the germline V gene, CDR1 is SQVTM and CDR2 is ANQGSEA. This CDR3 has 13 amino acids. V lost 4 bases to trimming and J lost 2 bases, with 12 bases between them. Here the CDR3 DNA reads TGCAGCGTTGGGGACAACGAAACCTACGAGCAGTACTTC. This sequence encodes CSVGDNETYEQYF.

V gene TRBV14 combines with J gene TRBJ2-7; 7 bases align to TRBD2. Per the germline V gene, CDR1 is SGHDN and CDR2 is FVKESK. There are 14 residues in the CDR3. With V trimmed by 5 bases and J by 7 bases, 11 bases remained unmatched. In DNA form, the CDR3 reads TGTGCCAGCAGCTCCTCGGGACTACCCCGGGAGCAGTACTTC. Its protein product is CASSSSGLPREQYF.

The V and J genes are TRBV18 and TRBJ2-4, with 8 bases aligning to TRBD1. With V trimmed by 5 bases and J by 0 bases, 6 bases remained unmatched. This CDR3 is built from 16 residues. Germline CDR1 and CDR2: KGHSH and LQKENI. The CDR3 DNA reads TGTGCCAGCTCATACGGACAGGGTCTAGCCAAAAACATTCAGTACTTC. This translates into CASSYGQGLAKNIQYF.

This chain joins TRBV12-5 and TRBJ2-4, with a tentative D call TRBD2 (5 bases). The germline V gene encodes CDR1 LGHNT and CDR2 FRNRAP. This CDR3 spans 16 amino acids. V gave up 8 bases and J gave up 2 bases, with 19 bases separating them. The DNA of the CDR3 is TGTGCTAGTCGGGCGGGTTTTTCCCTAACCAAAAACATTCAGTACTTC. It codes for CASRAGFSLTKNIQYF.

The V gene is TRBV11-2, the J gene TRBJ1-1; 8 bases are a match to TRBD1. Germline V gene sequence: CDR1 SGHAT, CDR2 FQNNGV. CDR3 length: 17 amino acids. V dropped 2 bases and J dropped 3; count of bases not matched to a gene: 11. This CDR3 reads CASSLFPPGQVDTEAFF. The CDR3 DNA is TGTGCCAGCAGCTTATTCCCCCCGGGACAGGTAGACACTGAAGCTTTCTTT.